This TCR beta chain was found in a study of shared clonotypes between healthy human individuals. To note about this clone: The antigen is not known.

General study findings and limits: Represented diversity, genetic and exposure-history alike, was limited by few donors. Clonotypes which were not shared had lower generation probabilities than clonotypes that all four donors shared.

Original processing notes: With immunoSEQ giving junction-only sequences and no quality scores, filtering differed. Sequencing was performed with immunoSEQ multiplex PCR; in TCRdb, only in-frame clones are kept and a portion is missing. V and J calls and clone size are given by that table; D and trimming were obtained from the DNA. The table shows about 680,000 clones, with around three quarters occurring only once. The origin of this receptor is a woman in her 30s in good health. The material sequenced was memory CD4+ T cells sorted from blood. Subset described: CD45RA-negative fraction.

DNA of the CDR3: TGTGCCAGCAGTGACCCCGCCACAGGGGGCAATCAGCCCCAGCATTTT. The encoded protein is CASSDPATGGNQPQHF. The V and J genes are TRBV28 and TRBJ1-5, with 7 bases identical to TRBD1. Germline-derived CDR1 and CDR2 are MDHEN and SYDVKM. The CDR3 length is 16 residues. After removal of 5 bases from V and 2 bases from J, the junction contained 9 bases not matched to a gene.